Listed below are T cell receptor beta chains from one sample, sequenced in a study of monozygotic twins with inflammatory bowel disease. For each CDR3 protein, TCRdb gives one entry from its re-call of the 5' RACE reads, without DNA. This sample's clone table lists some 160,000 distinct CDR3 sequences. The sequencing sample was made of blood. The receptor set was obtained from a human donor with ulcerative colitis or Crohn's disease, or a healthy co-twin of an affected twin (not recorded which). CDR3s include the opening cysteine and the closing phenylalanine or tryptophan. Each record gives: V gene, J gene, CDR3 protein.

V: TRBV5-1
J: TRBJ2-1
CDR3: CASSLGGTDDNEQFF

V: TRBV6-1
J: TRBJ2-7
CDR3: CASRGLSSGGAAYEQYF

V: TRBV27
J: TRBJ2-5
CDR3: CASISPPVWTQYF

V: TRBV20-1
J: TRBJ2-1
CDR3: CSARDLRGSYNEQFF

V: TRBV11-2
J: TRBJ2-5
CDR3: CASSRVPGLAGEKETQYF

V: TRBV12-3/TRBV12-4
J: TRBJ1-5
CDR3: CASSSSPVGARSNQPQHF

V: TRBV10-3
J: TRBJ2-1
CDR3: CAISVGGNEQFF

V: TRBV3-1
J: TRBJ2-5
CDR3: CASSQVRASGEGETQYF

V: TRBV3-1
J: TRBJ2-1
CDR3: CASSQAVREKFF

V: TRBV7-9
J: TRBJ2-7
CDR3: CASSLASSGAYEQYF

V: TRBV15
J: TRBJ1-5
CDR3: CATSRRPGDRGGNQPQHF

V: TRBV6-1
J: TRBJ2-7
CDR3: CASIETSGSYEQYF

V: TRBV10-3
J: TRBJ2-2
CDR3: CAIIDPGAVELFF

V: TRBV12-3/TRBV12-4
J: TRBJ1-2
CDR3: CASSLGDEAYGYTF

V: TRBV7-8
J: TRBJ2-7
CDR3: CASSADGAWEQYF

V: TRBV24-1
J: TRBJ1-4
CDR3: CATSDPTGDEKLFF

V: TRBV29-1
J: TRBJ2-4
CDR3: CSGANGRGNMQYF

V: TRBV29-1
J: TRBJ2-2
CDR3: CSVVQLTGELFF

V: TRBV12-3/TRBV12-4
J: TRBJ2-6
CDR3: CAIKQGADGANVLTF

V: TRBV5-1
J: TRBJ2-3
CDR3: CASSGRTGEADTQYF

V: TRBV24-1
J: TRBJ2-5
CDR3: CATSDPLPGQETQYF

V: TRBV30
J: TRBJ1-5
CDR3: CAWGPGTVNQPQHF

V: TRBV7-9
J: TRBJ2-7
CDR3: CASSLEDEQYF

V: TRBV5-1
J: TRBJ2-1
CDR3: CASNPWEASNEQFF

V: TRBV5-1
J: TRBJ2-3
CDR3: CASRESGGAQDTQYF